A single sample is the source of the 29 T cell receptor beta chains below, sequenced in a study of breast tumors, draining lymph nodes, adjacent tissues. TCRdb re-called the multiplex PCR reads through MiXCR, storing one row per CDR3 protein. The table shows about 230,000 distinct CDR3 sequences, with roughly 32% occurring only once. Samples came from axillary lymph nodes draining the breast cancer. Sequenced input: axillary lymph node tissue. The source of these receptors is a female donor with breast cancer. Some clones in this sample may be carry-over from other donors' samples.

This clonotype was counted at least ten times. This chain connects TRBV12-3 or TRBV12-4 to TRBJ2-7; no reliable D call. V shed 6 bases and J shed 5 bases, with 20 bases lying between them. The CDR3 runs 15 residues. For the CDR3, the DNA is TGTGCCAGCAGAGATTCAGGTGCGGTCGTGGACGAGCAGTACTTC. Its protein is CASRDSGAVVDEQYF.

In DNA, the CDR3 is TGTGCCAGCAGCTCTACATTCAGGGACTCATCCCTCCACTTT. It specifies CASSSTFRDSSLHF. The chain carries TRBV7-9 and TRBJ1-6, with a tentative D call TRBD1 (5 bases). V lost 4 bases and J lost 14, with 18 bases in between. Germline CDR1 reads SEHNR; CDR2 reads FQNEAQ (reference sequence). The CDR3 is made up of 14 amino acids. Filled out from reference TRBV7-9 and TRBJ1-6, the complete variable domain reads DTGVSQNPRHKITKRGQNVTFRCDPISEHNRLYWYRQTLGQGPEFLTYFQNEAQLEKSRLLSDRFSAERPKGSFSTLEIQRTEQGDSAMYLCASSSTFRDSSLHFGNGTRLTVT.

Many counts were recorded for this clonotype. This chain uses TRBV7-2 with TRBJ2-4; D is perhaps TRBD1 or TRBD2 (5 bases each). CDR3 length: 15 amino acids. Between the trimmed V and J ends, which lost 1 base and 4 bases, there was a span of 11 bases. CDR1 is SGHTA, CDR2 FQGNSA, per germline. The CDR3, as DNA: TGTGCCAGCAGCTTAGGGGGCGCGGGTAAAAACATTCAGTACTTC. Protein sequence: CASSLGGAGKNIQYF. Together with reference TRBV7-2 and TRBJ2-4, the CDR3 gives the full variable domain: GAGVSQSPSNKVTEKGKDVELRCDPISGHTALYWYRQSLGQGLEFLIYFQGNSAPDKSGLPSDRFSAERTGGSVSTLTIQRTQQEDSAVYLCASSLGGAGKNIQYFGAGTRLSVL.

This clonotype turned up a few times. A read error may be the cause here, since a much bigger clone is one base away. The V and J genes are TRBV20-1 and TRBJ2-1, with 11 bases fitting TRBD2. This CDR3 is built from 14 residues. Germline V lookup: CDR1 DFQATT, CDR2 SNEGSKA (reference sequence). In nucleotides, the CDR3 is TGCAGTGCTAGGACTAGCGGGAACTACACTGAGCAGTTCTTC. Translated: CSARTSGNYTEQFF.

The sample holds many counts of this clonotype. The chain couples TRBV6-2 or TRBV6-3 to TRBJ1-2; D gene unclear. Trimming stripped 2 bases from V and 8 bases from J, with 9 bases between. The CDR3 is made up of 12 amino acids. The germline V gene has CDR1 MNHEY and CDR2 SVGEGT. The CDR3 DNA follows: TGTGCCAGCAGTTACACCCCAACAGGCTACACCTTC. This gives the protein CASSYTPTGYTF.

This chain uses TRBV18 with TRBJ2-2; D is possibly TRBD2 (5 bases). V gave up 3 bases and J gave up 5 bases, with 10 bases separating them. There are 14 residues in the CDR3. Germline loops: CDR1 KGHSH, CDR2 LQKENI. The CDR3 here is CASSPFEGTGELFF. CDR3 coding DNA: TGTGCCAGCTCACCGTTCGAGGGAACCGGGGAGCTGTTTTTT.

The sample holds many counts of this clonotype. The chain carries TRBV9 and TRBJ2-1, with D perhaps being TRBD1 or TRBD2 (7 bases each). V was trimmed by 1 base and J by 7 bases, leaving 12 bases between them. The CDR3 extends over 14 amino acids. The germline CDR1 and CDR2 sequences are SGDLS and YYNGEE. The CDR3 region has the DNA TGTGCCAGCAGCGTAAGACAGGGAGGGAATGAGCAGTTCTTC. Translated: CASSVRQGGNEQFF. The full variable domain, its missing parts supplied by reference TRBV9 and TRBJ2-1, is DSGVTQTPKHLITATGQRVTLRCSPRSGDLSVYWYQQSLDQGLQFLIQYYNGEERAKGNILERFSAQQFPDLHSELNLSSLELGDSALYFCASSVRQGGNEQFFGPGTRLTVL.

Details on this clonotype: A single base separates this from a much larger clone, so it may be a read error. CDR3 in DNA: TGTGCCAGCAGTGATAGAGATGCGCAGTATTTT. This encodes CASSDRDAQYF. The chain is built from TRBV6-1 and TRBJ2-3; D is uncertain. Germline values: CDR1 MNHNS, CDR2 SASEGT. This CDR3 contains 11 residues.

Turning to this clonotype: This may stem from a read error, because a much larger clone lies one nucleotide away. The chain combines TRBV13 with TRBJ2-3, with TRBD2 matching 16 bases. Looked up from germline, CDR1 is PRHDT and CDR2 is FYEKMQ (reference sequence). This CDR3 region has 19 residues. V lost 4 bases to trimming and J lost 0 bases; unmatched junction nucleotides: 7. This CDR3 is CASSSPGTSGRASTDTQYF. The CDR3 nucleotides are TGTGCCAGCAGCTCACCCGGGACTAGCGGGAGGGCTAGCACAGATACGCAGTATTTT.

This clonotype was counted only a few times. The V and J genes are TRBV12-3 or TRBV12-4 and TRBJ1-1; 7 nucleotides agree with TRBD1. Trimming took 5 bases from V and 3 from J; bases not matched to a gene: 9. The CDR3 runs 15 residues. The CDR3 here is CASSPGDRGYTEAFF. DNA of the CDR3: TGTGCCAGCAGTCCCGGGGACAGAGGATACACTGAAGCTTTCTTT.

In this sample, this clonotype turned up a few times. A much larger clone lies one base from this, so it may be a read error. The rearrangement joins TRBV19 to TRBJ2-3, with D possibly matching TRBD2 (7 bases). In germline, CDR1 is LNHDA, CDR2 SQIVND (reference sequence). The CDR3 loop spans 16 amino acids. CDR3 nucleotide sequence: TGTGCCAGTAGTCATAGAGGGGGGGCGTACACAGGTACGCAGTATTTT. Translating it yields CASSHRGGAYTGTQYF.

This clonotype was picked up many times. The V call is TRBV30, the J call TRBJ1-3; no reliable D call. With 4 bases removed from V and 4 bases from J, the gap between germline ends came to 14 bases. Looked up from germline, CDR1 is GTSNPN and CDR2 is SVGIG (reference sequence). The CDR3 loop spans 14 amino acids. CDR3 protein: CAWTPARKGNTIYF. In nucleotides, the CDR3 is TGTGCCTGGACCCCTGCCAGGAAAGGAAACACCATATATTTT.

This clonotype was counted ten times or more. The genes are TRBV20-1 and TRBJ2-3, with D possibly matching TRBD2 (6 bases). The CDR3 totals 14 residues. Trimming pared 5 bases from V and 12 bases from J, leaving 24 bases between. In germline, CDR1 is DFQATT, CDR2 SNEGSKA (reference sequence). The CDR3 DNA is TGCAGTGCTGCTATGACCCGGCGGGACTCAGCACAGTATTTT. Translating gives CSAAMTRRDSAQYF.

This clonotype was detected ten times or more. J is TRBJ2-3 and V is TRBV6-2 or TRBV6-3; 9 bases fit TRBD1. This CDR3 comprises 15 residues. Trimming cost V 5 bases and J 8 bases; bases outside gene matches: 11. Germline CDR1 is MNHEY and CDR2 is SVGEGT. CDR3: CASSKPGTGRGTQYF. The CDR3 bases are TGTGCCAGCAGTAAACCCGGGACAGGGAGGGGTACGCAGTATTTT.

This clonotype was seen ten or more times. The chain couples TRBV3-1 to TRBJ2-2; tentatively, D is TRBD1 or TRBD2 (7 bases each). From germline, CDR1 is LGHDT and CDR2 YNNKEL (reference sequence). Trimming shortened V by 5 bases and J by 7 bases, and 11 bases separated the two germline ends. The CDR3 extends over 13 amino acids. CDR3 protein: CASSGRGRGELFF. In nucleotides, the CDR3 is TGTGCCAGCAGCGGGAGGGGGCGCGGGGAGCTGTTTTTT. The full variable domain, with the rest looked up from reference TRBV3-1 and TRBJ2-2, is DTAVSQTPKYLVTQMGNDKSIKCEQNLGHDTMYWYKQDSKKFLKIMFSYNNKELIINETVPNRFSPKSPDKAHLNLHINSLELGDSAVYFCASSGRGRGELFFGEGSRLTVL.

This chain uses TRBV20-1 with TRBJ1-6, with 7 bases fitting TRBD1. In germline, CDR1 is DFQATT, CDR2 SNEGSKA (reference sequence). The length of the CDR3 is 12 residues. The V and J ends lost 6 bases and 8 bases, in that order; junction bases with no gene match: 4. CDR3 region: CSAGGTDSPLHF. DNA for the CDR3: TGCAGTGCCGGCGGGACAGATTCACCCCTCCACTTT.

This clonotype was detected many times. This sequence joins TRBV12-3 or TRBV12-4 and TRBJ2-7, with D uncertain. Trimming removed 0 bases at V and 3 bases at J, with 12 bases between. The CDR3 is made up of 15 amino acids. CDR3 DNA sequence: TGTGCCAGCAGTTTAGCGTGGCAGGCTAACTACGAGCAGTACTTC. It yields the protein CASSLAWQANYEQYF.

This clonotype was counted ten times or more. V is TRBV5-1 and J is TRBJ2-5; 11 nucleotides agree with TRBD2. Germline lookup yields CDR1 SGHRS and CDR2 YFSETQ. CDR3 size: 16 residues. The J segment lost 1 base and the V segment lost 0 bases, leaving 2 bases of the junction unmatched. Here the CDR3 DNA reads TGCGCCAGCAGCTTGGGAGGACTAGCGGGCCAAGAGACCCAGTACTTC. Amino acids: CASSLGGLAGQETQYF.

To note about this clonotype: One end of the junction varies from germline; a read error may be responsible. V and J are TRBV2 and TRBJ2-3; possible D gene TRBD1, 5 bases. Per germline, CDR1 SNHLY and CDR2 FYNNEI. There are 13 residues in the CDR3. In DNA, the CDR3 is TGTGCCATCAGTACGCAGGGCCTGGGTACGCAGTATTTT. Protein sequence: CAISTQGLGTQYF.

To note about this clonotype: A much larger clone sits a single nucleotide away, making a read error possible. This chain joins TRBV11-3 and TRBJ2-7, with D tentatively TRBD2 (6 bases). V lost 5 bases and J 6 bases, leaving 14 bases between the germline ends. CDR1 SGHNT and CDR2 YENEEA come from the germline V gene. The CDR3 has 13 residues. The CDR3 sequence: CASSPGLLSEQYF. CDR3 nucleotides: TGTGCCAGCAGCCCTGGACTACTCTCCGAGCAGTACTTC.

In this sample, this clonotype turned up many times. The CDR3, as DNA: TGTGCCAGCAGCTTCGTACAGGGAGGGCCAACTAGCGGGAGTTTCCATGAGCAGTTCTTC. This codes for CASSFVQGGPTSGSFHEQFF. The rearrangement joins TRBV5-6 to TRBJ2-1; 11 bases match TRBD2. V shed 2 bases and J 8 bases; nucleotides not matched to a gene: 21. This CDR3 contains 20 residues. The germline V gene encodes CDR1 SGHDT and CDR2 YYEEEE.

This sequence joins TRBV19 and TRBJ1-5; tentatively, D is TRBD1 (6 bases). Trimming took off 9 bases at V and 4 bases at J, with 16 bases between the two ends. The germline V gene encodes CDR1 LNHDA and CDR2 SQIVND (reference sequence). The CDR3 has 14 residues. CDR3 DNA sequence: TGTGCCAGCAGGGAAACAGGGTTGAATCAGCCCCAGCATTTT. Translation gives CASRETGLNQPQHF.

This clonotype was found a few times. This may arise from a read error, as a much more abundant clone is one base away. The CDR3 does not close with the conserved phenylalanine or tryptophan, likely indicating a read error. V and J are TRBV24-1 and TRBJ2-1, with 9 bases identical to TRBD1. Germline V gene data show CDR1 as KGHDR and CDR2 as SFDVKD. The CDR3 spans 18 residues. The junction had 13 bases not matched to a gene; V was cut back by 1 base and J by 7 bases. The CDR3 DNA is TGTGCCACCAGTGATTTTGGTCGGCAGGACAGGGGCAGGAATGAGCAGTTCCTC. It specifies CATSDFGRQDRGRNEQFL.

This clonotype has at least ten counts. This may be a read error, as it is one base from a much larger clone. The chain has TRBV10-3 and TRBJ1-3; D unresolved. The CDR3 has 13 amino acids. Germline values: CDR1 ENHRY, CDR2 SYGVKD. Trimming pared 3 bases from V and 2 bases from J, leaving 5 bases between. This chain's CDR3 is CAISDSAGNTIYF. CDR3 in DNA: TGTGCCATCAGTGACAGTGCTGGAAACACCATATATTTT.

This chain links TRBV7-3 with TRBJ1-5; the D gene is possibly TRBD1 (6 bases). The CDR3 consists of 17 residues. Looked up from germline, CDR1 is SGHTA and CDR2 is FQGTGA. V dropped 5 bases and J dropped 7 bases, with 24 bases sitting between them. The CDR3 nucleotides read TGTGCCAGCAGCCAAAGGGGGGGCTCCTACAATGAGCAGCCCCAGCATTTT. It specifies CASSQRGGSYNEQPQHF.

The V gene is TRBV5-4, the J gene TRBJ1-2; D gene ambiguous. The germline V and J ends were trimmed by 0 bases and 5 bases, with 17 bases remaining between them. Germline V CDR1 and CDR2: SGHNT, YYREEE (reference sequence). CDR3 length equals 16 residues. CDR3 amino acids: CASSLAVGEEKYGYTF. The CDR3 bases are TGTGCCAGCAGCTTGGCCGTTGGGGAGGAAAAGTATGGCTACACCTTC.

This clonotype was observed at least ten times. This chain uses TRBV6-1 with TRBJ2-3; perhaps TRBD1 as D (5 bases). Germline V lookup: CDR1 MNHNS, CDR2 SASEGT. The V end was cut by 7 bases, the J end by 0 bases, with 14 bases between. The CDR3 covers 15 residues. The CDR3 protein is CASKVFGHSTDTQYF. DNA of the CDR3: TGTGCCAGCAAGGTTTTCGGACATAGCACAGATACGCAGTATTTT.

This clonotype appeared many times. This chain links TRBV7-2 with TRBJ2-7; D remains ambiguous. Germline values: CDR1 SGHTA, CDR2 FQGNSA. Trimming shortened V by 2 bases and J by 2 bases, and 7 bases separated the two germline ends. The CDR3 spans 13 residues. The CDR3 DNA is TGTGCCAGCAGCTTAAGCCCAGCCTACGAGCAGTACTTC. Its translation: CASSLSPAYEQYF.

The table lists this clonotype with a count of one. The chain has TRBV10-2 and TRBJ2-1; D is perhaps TRBD2 (7 bases). Germline lookup yields CDR1 WSHSY and CDR2 SAAADI. V lost 4 bases to trimming and J lost 7 bases, with 23 bases between them. The CDR3 is 17 residues long. The CDR3 loop reads CASSARPGGRRTNEQFF. As DNA, the CDR3 is TGCGCCAGCAGTGCTAGGCCCGGGGGGCGGAGAACGAATGAGCAGTTCTTC.